One sample yielded the 24 T cell receptor beta chains listed below, sequenced in a study of T cells in Graves' hyperthyroidism and ophthalmopathy. It was RNA transcripts that yielded the amplified TCR beta CDR3 regions. The study used the HTBI primer set for a first-round RT-PCR of the TCR CDR3. From the multiplex PCR reads, TCRdb called clonotypes with MiXCR, one entry per CDR3 protein. The sample shows about 560,000 distinct CDR3 sequences, approximately 15% of them seen only once. Sequenced material: blood. The receptors stem from a woman younger than 35 with Graves' hyperthyroidism.

This clonotype has just a few counts. The chain has TRBV10-3 and TRBJ1-3, with D possibly being TRBD1 (6 bases). Trimming cost V 7 bases and J 0 bases, with 7 bases left between them. Germline loops: CDR1 ENHRY, CDR2 SYGVKD. The CDR3 is made up of 13 amino acids. The CDR3 is CAIKTGSGNTIYF. DNA for the CDR3: TGTGCCATCAAGACAGGCTCTGGAAACACCATATATTTT.

The chain recombines TRBV7-9 with TRBJ2-1; 7 nucleotides line up with TRBD1. CDR1 and CDR2 from the germline V gene are SEHNR and FQNEAQ (reference sequence). Losses at the gene ends were 2 bases for V and 0 bases for J; bases not matched to a gene: 7. The CDR3 covers 17 residues. CDR3 region: CASSLPGQSSSYNEQFF. In DNA, the CDR3 is TGTGCCAGCAGCTTACCGGGACAGTCGAGCTCCTACAATGAGCAGTTCTTC.

There are many counts of this clonotype. The rearrangement links TRBV18 to TRBJ1-5; 7 positions agree with TRBD1. Trimming took 3 bases from V and 5 from J; bases not matched to a gene: 7. The length of the CDR3 is 15 residues. The germline CDR1 and CDR2 sequences are KGHSH and LQKENI. The CDR3 loop reads CASSPVDRVDQPQHF. The DNA of the CDR3 is TGTGCCAGCTCACCGGTCGACAGGGTGGATCAGCCCCAGCATTTT.

This clonotype came up many times. This chain joins TRBV29-1 and TRBJ1-4, with a tentative D call TRBD1 (5 bases). This CDR3 comprises 13 residues. CDR1 and CDR2 (germline): SQVTM, ANQGSEA. The germline V and J ends were trimmed by 6 bases and 4 bases, with 12 bases remaining between them. The CDR3 loop reads CSVGKRGNEKLFF. For the CDR3, the DNA is TGCAGCGTCGGCAAGAGGGGTAATGAAAAACTGTTTTTT. Using reference TRBV29-1 and TRBJ1-4 for the parts outside the CDR3, the full variable domain is SAVISQKPSRDICQRGTSLTIQCQVDSQVTMMFWYRQQPGQSLTLIATANQGSEATYESGFVIDKFPISRPNLTFSTLTVSNMSPEDSSIYLCSVGKRGNEKLFFGSGTQLSVL.

This clonotype has ten or more counts. The J gene is TRBJ2-1, the V gene TRBV27, with TRBD2 matching 9 bases. Germline lookup yields CDR1 MNHEY and CDR2 SMNVEV (reference sequence). This CDR3 has 16 residues. The V gene end was trimmed by 0 bases and the J gene end by 4 bases; junction bases not matched to a gene: 4. CDR3 nucleotides: TGTGCCAGCAGTTTATCAGTTAGCGGGGGTTACAATGAGCAGTTCTTC. Translating gives CASSLSVSGGYNEQFF.

This clonotype has a handful of counts. The chain uses TRBV6-2 or TRBV6-3 and TRBJ1-4; 10 nucleotides agree with TRBD1. The CDR3 has 19 residues. The V gene's germline CDR1 is MNHEY and CDR2 SVGEGT. With V trimmed by 2 bases and J by 1 base, 10 bases remained unmatched. CDR3 sequence (DNA): TGTGCCAGCAGTTACCCCACCCCCCGGGACAGGGGAACTAATGAAAAACTGTTTTTT. This sequence encodes CASSYPTPRDRGTNEKLFF.

The rearrangement links TRBV19 to TRBJ1-5, with 10 bases lining up with TRBD1. The CDR3 covers 15 residues. In germline, CDR1 is LNHDA, CDR2 SQIVND (reference sequence). Trimming at V came to 6 bases and at J to 4 bases, leaving 6 bases not matched to a gene. Here the CDR3 reads CASRGTGEPNQPQHF. CDR3 coding DNA: TGTGCCAGTAGAGGGACAGGGGAACCTAATCAGCCCCAGCATTTT. The full variable domain, rest sourced from reference TRBV19 and TRBJ1-5, is DGGITQSPKYLFRKEGQNVTLSCEQNLNHDAMYWYRQDPGQGLRLIYYSQIVNDFQKGDIAEGYSVSREKKESFPLTVTSAQKNPTAFYLCASRGTGEPNQPQHFGDGTRLSIL.

Remarks on this clonotype: Lacking the conserved final phenylalanine or tryptophan, this CDR3 likely reflects a read error. This rearrangement joins TRBV24-1 to TRBJ1-1; no clear D gene. The CDR3 sequence is 14 residues long. Germline values: CDR1 KGHDR, CDR2 SFDVKD. Trimming pared 3 bases from V and 5 bases from J, leaving 12 bases between. CDR3 DNA: TGTGCCACCAGTGATGCGGACGGGAATACTGAAGCTTTCTCT. Protein product: CATSDADGNTEAFS.

This chain uses TRBV3-1 with TRBJ2-1; D possibly corresponds to TRBD1 (6 bases). V was shortened by 4 bases and J by 7 bases, with 11 bases between the two germline ends. CDR1 and CDR2 (germline): LGHDT, YNNKEL (reference sequence). This CDR3 has 13 residues. The CDR3 region is CASSRGRGNEQFF. CDR3 nucleotides: TGTGCCAGCAGCCGCGGTAGGGGGAATGAGCAGTTCTTC.

The V and J genes are TRBV5-1 and TRBJ2-4; 7 bases map to TRBD2. Trimming removed 5 bases from V and 3 bases from J; junction bases left unmatched: 14. CDR3 size: 17 residues. Germline V gene data show CDR1 as SGHRS and CDR2 as YFSETQ. For the CDR3, the DNA is TGCGCCAGCAGGGAAGGACTAGTCCGTCGGGTCAAAAACATTCAGTACTTC. Its translation is CASREGLVRRVKNIQYF.

There are a few counts of this clonotype. This chain links TRBV12-3 or TRBV12-4 with TRBJ1-5, with 9 bases fitting TRBD1. With 5 bases clipped from V and 6 bases from J, the junction kept 8 bases outside the gene matches. The CDR3 totals 15 residues. For the CDR3, the DNA is TGTGCCAGCAGTACATGGGACAGGGACGGTCAGCCCCAGCATTTT. It specifies CASSTWDRDGQPQHF.

The J gene is TRBJ1-6, the V gene TRBV4-3; unclear D gene. Germline CDR1 LGHNA, CDR2 YSLEER. CDR3 length: 15 amino acids. V lost 0 bases and J 9 bases, leaving 12 bases between the germline ends. CDR3 amino acids: CASSQDVGRLSPLHF. The CDR3 nucleotides read TGCGCCAGCAGCCAAGATGTCGGGCGGCTTTCACCCCTCCACTTT.

There are many counts of this clonotype. The chain links TRBV7-2 to TRBJ1-5, with 10 bases lining up with TRBD1. The CDR3 covers 13 residues. Looked up from germline, CDR1 is SGHTA and CDR2 is FQGNSA. V shed 5 bases and J 8 bases; nucleotides not matched to a gene: 3. CDR3 bases: TGTGCCAGCAGCACGGACAGGGGGGAGCCCCAGCATTTT. Its translation is CASSTDRGEPQHF.

This clonotype came up many times. J is TRBJ2-7 and V is TRBV28, with 7 positions matching TRBD1. This CDR3 contains 16 residues. V shed 6 bases and J 7 bases; nucleotides not matched to a gene: 18. The germline V gene encodes CDR1 MDHEN and CDR2 SYDVKM. The CDR3 spells CASSRLPGQQLGEQYF. CDR3 sequence (DNA): TGTGCCAGCAGCCGTCTACCGGGACAGCAACTGGGGGAGCAGTACTTC.

This clonotype was counted at least ten times. The chain uses TRBV6-2 or TRBV6-3 and TRBJ2-1; perhaps D is TRBD1 or TRBD2 (5 bases each). Germline V lookup: CDR1 MNHEY, CDR2 SVGEGT. The CDR3 loop spans 15 amino acids. V was shortened by 2 bases and J by 6 bases, with 14 bases between the two germline ends. The CDR3 spells CASSYPRDGTNEQFF. In nucleotides, the CDR3 is TGTGCCAGCAGTTACCCCCGGGACGGAACCAATGAGCAGTTCTTC.

The rearrangement joins TRBV7-6 to TRBJ2-7; D is undetermined. Germline V gene lookup returns CDR1 SGHVS and CDR2 FNYEAQ. The CDR3 has 15 residues. The V end was cut by 1 base, the J end by 4 bases, with 14 bases between. The CDR3, as DNA: TGTGCCAGCAGCTTAGATGGCGGCAGATATTACGAGCAGTACTTC. Translation: CASSLDGGRYYEQYF.

This clonotype turned up a few times. The CDR3 DNA follows: TGTGCCACCAGCATCCTAGGACAGGGCACAGATACGCAGTATTTT. Translation: CATSILGQGTDTQYF. The chain joins TRBV15 to TRBJ2-3; TRBD1 matches 7 bases. V lost 4 bases, J lost 1 base, and 5 bases stayed unmatched. Germline V gene sequence: CDR1 LNHNV, CDR2 YYDKDF (reference sequence). This CDR3 is built from 15 residues.

This clonotype has ten or more counts. This chain connects TRBV6-2 or TRBV6-3 to TRBJ2-7; possibly TRBD1 for D (5 bases). Germline CDR1 reads MNHEY; CDR2 reads SVGEGT. V was trimmed by 2 bases and J by 3 bases, leaving 11 bases between them. The CDR3 is made up of 14 amino acids. DNA for the CDR3: TGTGCCAGCAGTTACGGCGACAGTTACTACGAGCAGTACTTC. Translating it yields CASSYGDSYYEQYF.

The genes are TRBV5-6 and TRBJ1-1; possibly TRBD1 for D (6 bases). The CDR3 spans 18 residues. CDR1 and CDR2 (germline): SGHDT, YYEEEE. The V end lost 6 bases, the J end lost 2 bases, and 26 bases lay between the germline ends. The CDR3 DNA follows: TGTGCCAGCACCTTCAGGATCGGGACACATCTGGGAAACACTGAAGCTTTCTTT. Translated: CASTFRIGTHLGNTEAFF.

This clonotype was counted at least ten times. This chain uses TRBV2 with TRBJ2-1, with 7 positions matching TRBD2. Germline CDR1 is SNHLY and CDR2 is FYNNEI. This CDR3 comprises 14 residues. J lost 4 bases, V lost 7 bases, and 7 bases had no gene match. The CDR3 nucleotides read TGTGCCAGCACCGGACTAGTCGGGTACAATGAGCAGTTCTTC. Its translation is CASTGLVGYNEQFF.

This clonotype was seen ten or more times. The V call is TRBV20-1, the J call TRBJ2-5, with TRBD1 matching over 10 bases. V shed 6 bases and J 4 bases; nucleotides not matched to a gene: 2. The germline gives CDR1 DFQATT, CDR2 SNEGSKA (reference sequence). The CDR3 is made up of 12 amino acids. The CDR3 reads CSAWTGGETQYF. In nucleotides, the CDR3 is TGCAGTGCCTGGACAGGGGGAGAGACCCAGTACTTC.

This clonotype was detected ten times or more. J is TRBJ2-7 and V is TRBV2, with unresolved D. Germline V gene lookup returns CDR1 SNHLY and CDR2 FYNNEI. The CDR3 sequence is 11 residues long. V was clipped by 4 bases and J by 2 bases, with 3 bases between them. The CDR3 loop reads CASSGAYEQYF. For the CDR3, the DNA is TGTGCCAGCAGTGGGGCCTACGAGCAGTACTTC.

This clonotype was counted ten times or more. V and J are TRBV24-1 and TRBJ2-7, with 8 bases lining up with TRBD1. CDR1 is KGHDR, CDR2 SFDVKD, per germline. This CDR3 contains 14 residues. The J segment lost 7 bases and the V segment lost 6 bases, leaving 10 bases of the junction unmatched. Written as DNA, the CDR3 is TGTGCCACCAGTACCGGGACAGGACCGGGAGAGCAGTACTTC. This codes for CATSTGTGPGEQYF.

This clonotype was seen more than once but under ten times. The chain links TRBV20-1 to TRBJ1-4; D is unclear. Germline CDR1 is DFQATT and CDR2 is SNEGSKA (reference sequence). V was shortened by 3 bases and J by 8 bases, with 4 bases between the two germline ends. CDR3 length: 10 amino acids. The CDR3 nucleotides are TGCAGTGCTAGGCGGGAAAAACTGTTTTTT. Protein product: CSARREKLFF.